A single sample is the source of the 28 T cell receptor beta chains below, sequenced in a study of T cell responses to AZD1222 COVID-19 vaccine. Libraries were prepared by immunoSEQ multiplex PCR; TCRdb keeps only in-frame clonotypes and omits some of them. Among some 150,000 clones listed, more than 70% were seen once. The sample in question was peripheral blood, obtained on day 0 of AZD1222 vaccination. The receptors derive from an adult in good health.

Only one count was recorded for this clone. The V and J genes are TRBV7-2 and TRBJ2-1; D ambiguous. Germline CDR1 SGHTA, CDR2 FQGNSA. V shed 4 bases and J shed 7 bases, with 8 bases lying between them. This CDR3 is 12 amino acids long. The DNA for the CDR3 is TGTGCCAGCAGCTCCCAGTCGAATGAGCAGTTCTTC. This encodes CASSSQSNEQFF.

The chain combines TRBV5-8 with TRBJ2-5; D is perhaps TRBD2 (6 bases). CDR1 is SGHTS and CDR2 is YDEGEE in the germline V gene. The CDR3 loop spans 15 amino acids. V lost 4 bases to trimming and J lost 4 bases, with 17 bases between them. In DNA, the CDR3 is TGTGCCAGCAGCCAAGGGACGGCGGAGGGAGAGACCCAGTACTTC. Encoded protein: CASSQGTAEGETQYF.

This sequence joins TRBV6-4 and TRBJ2-1; tentatively, D is TRBD2 (6 bases). Germline V gene data show CDR1 as MRHNA and CDR2 as SNTAGT. The CDR3 totals 14 residues. V lost 9 bases to trimming and J lost 1 base, with 13 bases between them. The CDR3 region is CARPARGSYNEQFF. CDR3 coding DNA: TGTGCCAGACCTGCCCGGGGGTCCTACAATGAGCAGTTCTTC.

The V call is TRBV3-1 (or the pseudogene TRBV3-2), the J call TRBJ1-1; D is ambiguous. This CDR3 spans 15 amino acids. With 5 bases removed from V and 1 base from J, the gap between germline ends came to 14 bases. Germline CDR1 reads LGHDT; CDR2 reads YNNKEL (reference sequence). This CDR3 reads CASSLRRLGNTEAFF. CDR3 sequence (DNA): TGTGCCAGCAGCTTAAGGCGGTTGGGGAACACTGAAGCTTTCTTT.

V is TRBV15 and J is TRBJ1-1; D is perhaps TRBD1 (5 bases). The germline V gene has CDR1 LNHNV and CDR2 YYDKDF (reference sequence). The germline V and J ends were trimmed by 0 bases and 6 bases, with 11 bases remaining between them. The CDR3 is made up of 14 amino acids. Written as DNA, the CDR3 is TGTGCCACCAGCAGAGATTCAGGGAGTGCTGAAGCTTTCTTT. Translated, it gives CATSRDSGSAEAFF. Looking up the rest from reference TRBV15 and TRBJ1-1 gives the full variable domain: DAMVIQNPRYQVTQFGKPVTLSCSQTLNHNVMYWYQQKSSQAPKLLFHYYDKDFNNEADTPDNFQSRRPNTSFCFLDIRSPGLGDTAMYLCATSRDSGSAEAFFGQGTRLTVV.

This chain connects TRBV5-1 to TRBJ2-5; TRBD2 matches at 9 bases. Germline V CDR1 and CDR2: SGHRS, YFSETQ. The CDR3 runs 17 residues. The J segment lost 5 bases and the V segment lost 0 bases, leaving 11 bases of the junction unmatched. For the CDR3, the DNA is TGCGCCAGCAGCTTGGGGGCCAGCGGGGGGCCTCGGGAGACCCAGTACTTC. It encodes CASSLGASGGPRETQYF.

This chain connects TRBV9 to TRBJ1-4, with D hard to call. The CDR3 spans 12 residues. The V and J ends lost 0 bases and 13 bases respectively, with 10 bases between them. Germline CDR1 SGDLS, CDR2 YYNGEE. The CDR3 DNA is TGTGCCAGCAGCGTAGGAAGTGGCCGACTGTTTTTT. Its protein is CASSVGSGRLFF.

A note on this clone: This same CDR3 is encoded by further DNA sequences in the sample. The chain links TRBV30 to TRBJ2-5, with D maybe TRBD1 (6 bases). V lost 0 bases and J 4 bases, leaving 6 bases between the germline ends. Per the germline V gene, CDR1 is GTSNPN and CDR2 is SVGIG (reference sequence). The CDR3 is 12 amino acids. CDR3: CAWSVQGETQYF. CDR3 DNA sequence: TGTGCCTGGAGTGTACAGGGAGAGACCCAGTACTTC. Looking up the rest from reference TRBV30 and TRBJ2-5 gives the full variable domain: SQTIHQWPATLVQPVGSPLSLECTVEGTSNPNLYWYRQAAGRGLQLLFYSVGIGQISSEVPQNLSASRPQDRQFILSSKKLLLSDSGFYLCAWSVQGETQYFGPGTRLLVL.

CDR3 in DNA: TGTGCCAGTAGTATAGCCGCTAGCGGGGGGGCCAGGTACAATGAGCAGTTCTTC. It translates to CASSIAASGGARYNEQFF. The V and J genes are TRBV19 and TRBJ2-1; TRBD2 matches at 12 bases. Germline-derived CDR1 and CDR2 are LNHDA and SQIVND (reference sequence). V shed 1 base and J 4 bases; nucleotides not matched to a gene: 8. This CDR3 has 18 residues.

The chain recombines TRBV3-1 (or the pseudogene TRBV3-2) with TRBJ2-7; possible D gene TRBD1, 6 bases. Trimming removed 0 bases from V and 5 bases from J, with 20 bases in between. The CDR3 spans 17 residues. Germline V gene lookup returns CDR1 LGHDT and CDR2 YNNKEL (reference sequence). CDR3: CASSQDFGTAGAHEQYF. The CDR3 nucleotides are TGTGCCAGCAGCCAAGATTTCGGGACGGCAGGGGCCCACGAGCAGTACTTC.

The chain uses TRBV30 and TRBJ2-5; 8 positions match TRBD1. The CDR3 has 17 residues. J was trimmed by 4 bases and V by 0 bases; bases with no gene match: 13. Germline CDR1 GTSNPN, CDR2 SVGIG (reference sequence). CDR3 coding DNA: TGTGCCTGGAGTGTACAGATAAGGACAGGGAGTAGAGAGACCCAGTACTTC. This encodes CAWSVQIRTGSRETQYF.

The rearrangement joins TRBV27 to TRBJ1-2; 7 bases are shared with TRBD1. Germline CDR1 MNHEY, CDR2 SMNVEV (reference sequence). V lost 5 bases, J lost 7 bases, and 10 bases stayed unmatched. The CDR3 covers 14 residues. The CDR3 coding sequence is TGTGCCAGCAGTACCGAGACAGGGAGGGGTGGCTACACCTTC. It translates to CASSTETGRGGYTF.

The gene calls are TRBV7-3 and TRBJ1-1; TRBD1 aligns across 7 bases. The CDR3 loop spans 14 amino acids. J lost 1 base, V lost 6 bases, and 5 bases had no gene match. Germline V CDR1 and CDR2: SGHTA, FQGTGA. The CDR3 nucleotides are TGTGCCAGCAGACCCCGGACAGGGAACACTGAAGCTTTCTTT. It is translated as CASRPRTGNTEAFF.

The J gene is TRBJ1-6, the V gene TRBV12-3 or TRBV12-4, with no clear D. The CDR3 has 12 amino acids. With 1 base removed from V and 7 bases from J, the gap between germline ends came to 2 bases. The CDR3 nucleotides read TGTGCCAGCAGTTTAGAAAATTCACCCCTCCACTTT. Translation: CASSLENSPLHF.

The chain uses TRBV28 and TRBJ1-2, with D possibly being TRBD1 (5 bases). V was cut by 3 bases and J by 8 bases, with 16 bases left in between. CDR1 MDHEN and CDR2 SYDVKM come from the germline V gene. The CDR3 contains 14 residues. The CDR3 region is CASSLESGLQGYTF. CDR3 sequence (DNA): TGTGCCAGCAGTTTGGAGTCAGGGTTGCAGGGCTACACCTTC.

This clone was recorded only once. The chain combines TRBV18 with TRBJ1-5; possibly TRBD1 for D (6 bases). Trimming removed 0 bases at V and 5 bases at J, with 14 bases between. The CDR3 has 16 amino acids. In germline, CDR1 is KGHSH, CDR2 LQKENI. For the CDR3, the DNA is TGTGCCAGCTCACCACCTGGCGGGGGGACATATCAGCCCCAGCATTTT. Its translation: CASSPPGGGTYQPQHF.

The chain joins TRBV19 to TRBJ1-2; D gene uncertain. V dropped 0 bases and J dropped 4 bases, with 9 bases sitting between them. CDR3 length: 14 residues. Germline V gene lookup returns CDR1 LNHDA and CDR2 SQIVND (reference sequence). DNA of the CDR3: TGTGCCAGTAGTATAGATCAGCAGACCTATGGCTACACCTTC. It translates to CASSIDQQTYGYTF.

This CDR3 reads CASSLEPQNTEAFF. The CDR3, as DNA: TGCGCCAGCAGCTTGGAGCCGCAAAACACTGAAGCTTTCTTT. The chain has TRBV5-1 and TRBJ1-1; D is undetermined. Germline CDR1 and CDR2: SGHRS and YFSETQ. The CDR3 covers 14 residues. The V end was cut by 0 bases, the J end by 2 bases, with 8 bases between.

This chain joins TRBV6-5 and TRBJ2-3; a weak D match, TRBD1 (5 bases). Trimming removed 0 bases from V and 2 bases from J, with 9 bases in between. Germline loops: CDR1 MNHEY, CDR2 SVGAGI. This CDR3 is built from 15 residues. The CDR3 region is CASSYSSRATDTQYF. DNA of the CDR3: TGTGCCAGCAGTTACTCGAGCAGGGCCACAGATACGCAGTATTTT.

The chain has TRBV20-1 and TRBJ1-1; no reliable D call. This CDR3 is 14 amino acids long. Trimming removed 3 bases at V and 0 bases at J, with 11 bases between. Germline CDR1 DFQATT, CDR2 SNEGSKA (reference sequence). The CDR3 protein is CSASEAAMNTEAFF. In DNA, the CDR3 is TGCAGTGCTAGTGAGGCAGCGATGAACACTGAAGCTTTCTTT.

The rearrangement uses TRBV11-2 and TRBJ2-7, with 7 bases aligning to TRBD2. Germline V gene sequence: CDR1 SGHAT, CDR2 FQNNGV. V shed 5 bases, J shed 4 bases, and the junction held 14 bases outside the gene matches. The CDR3 runs 16 residues. The CDR3 sequence: CASSDPLVGGSYEQYF. CDR3 in DNA: TGTGCCAGCAGCGACCCCCTAGTGGGGGGGAGTTACGAGCAGTACTTC.

This rearrangement joins TRBV9 to TRBJ2-3; D is uncertain. CDR3 length equals 16 residues. V was pared by 0 bases and J by 2 bases, with 13 bases between. Germline CDR1 and CDR2: SGDLS and YYNGEE. The CDR3 nucleotides are TGTGCCAGCAGCGTAGGGGCCGTGGGCGTCACAGATACGCAGTATTTT. It encodes CASSVGAVGVTDTQYF.

The genes are TRBV2 and TRBJ2-5, with TRBD1 matching 7 bases. Trimming took 7 bases from V and 5 from J; bases not matched to a gene: 7. Germline lookup yields CDR1 SNHLY and CDR2 FYNNEI. The CDR3 spans 13 residues. The CDR3 reads CASIRGLVETQYF. The CDR3 region has the DNA TGTGCCAGCATAAGGGGGCTAGTCGAGACCCAGTACTTC.

The chain links TRBV28 to TRBJ2-4; D unresolved. Trimming cost V 4 bases and J 5 bases, with 12 bases left between them. Germline values: CDR1 MDHEN, CDR2 SYDVKM. This CDR3 is 14 amino acids long. CDR3 loop: CASSSPSAQNIQYF. The CDR3 region has the DNA TGTGCCAGCAGTTCCCCGTCGGCCCAAAACATTCAGTACTTC.

The V and J genes are TRBV7-2 and TRBJ1-1, with D unclear. Germline values: CDR1 SGHTA, CDR2 FQGNSA. V lost 5 bases and J lost 1, with 8 bases in between. This CDR3 spans 13 amino acids. CDR3 bases: TGTGCCAGCAGCACCCAGAAGAACACTGAAGCTTTCTTT. Protein product: CASSTQKNTEAFF.

The chain carries TRBV5-1 and TRBJ1-6; D unresolved. Germline V CDR1 and CDR2: SGHRS, YFSETQ. With 3 bases removed from V and 7 bases from J, the gap between germline ends came to 11 bases. This CDR3 spans 14 amino acids. In DNA form, the CDR3 reads TGCGCCAGCAGCTCCGAACTAGGGAATTCACCCCTCCACTTT. The encoded protein is CASSSELGNSPLHF. The full variable domain, in which reference TRBV5-1 and TRBJ1-6 provide the parts outside the CDR3, is KAGVTQTPRYLIKTRGQQVTLSCSPISGHRSVSWYQQTPGQGLQFLFEYFSETQRNKGNFPGRFSGRQFSNSRSEMNVSTLELGDSALYLCASSSELGNSPLHFGNGTRLTVT.

This clone has a single count. This chain links TRBV28 with TRBJ2-7, with D perhaps matching TRBD1 (6 bases). The germline gives CDR1 MDHEN, CDR2 SYDVKM. The CDR3 covers 15 residues. V was shortened by 6 bases and J by 7 bases, with 22 bases between the two germline ends. CDR3: CASRSQGNGGLEQYF. The CDR3 coding sequence is TGTGCCAGCAGATCGCAGGGGAACGGTGGGCTGGAGCAGTACTTC.

The J gene is TRBJ2-2, the V gene TRBV6-5; no clear D. Per the germline V gene, CDR1 is MNHEY and CDR2 is SVGAGI. The CDR3 extends over 14 amino acids. Trimming stripped 8 bases from V and 0 bases from J, with 10 bases between. CDR3 region: CASDAAANTGELFF. The CDR3 region has the DNA TGTGCCAGCGACGCAGCCGCGAACACCGGGGAGCTGTTTTTT.